The 17 T cell receptor beta chains given below trace back to one sample, sequenced in a study of T-cell memory formation after mild COVID-19. TCRdb reprocessed the 5' RACE reads via MiXCR and lists one record per CDR3 protein. The sample has about 400,000 distinct CDR3 sequences, over 15% seen once. The sample comprised PBMCs or a T cell subset sorted from them (not recorded which). The receptor set was obtained from a man between 18 and 35 years old who had mild COVID-19 (a few samples of this study predate the infection). Cell type and time point are not known.

V usage is TRBV5-6 and J usage is TRBJ1-2; D unresolved. The CDR3 covers 10 residues. Germline V gene lookup returns CDR1 SGHDT and CDR2 YYEEEE. V lost 7 bases and J lost 6, with 7 bases in between. The CDR3 sequence: CASGWDGYTF. In DNA form, the CDR3 reads TGTGCCAGCGGATGGGATGGCTACACCTTC. Based on the CDR3 plus reference TRBV5-6 and TRBJ1-2, the full variable domain is DAGVTQSPTHLIKTRGQQVTLRCSPKSGHDTVSWYQQALGQGPQFIFQYYEEEERQRGNFPDRFSGHQFPNYSSELNVNALLLGDSALYLCASGWDGYTFGSGTRLTVV.

The CDR3, as DNA: TGCAGCGTCGCGTGGACAGAACGGAACACTGAAGCTTTCTTT. This sequence encodes CSVAWTERNTEAFF. The V gene is TRBV29-1, the J gene TRBJ1-1; TRBD1 might be the D (6 bases). Trimming removed 6 bases from V and 1 base from J, with 15 bases in between. The CDR3 sequence is 14 residues long. Germline V gene lookup returns CDR1 SQVTM and CDR2 ANQGSEA.

V and J are TRBV15 and TRBJ2-5; TRBD1 matches at 7 bases. CDR3 length equals 15 residues. Germline V gene sequence: CDR1 LNHNV, CDR2 YYDKDF (reference sequence). V trimming: 0 bases; J trimming: 0 bases; junction bases outside the gene matches: 1. CDR3 loop: CATSRDRGNQETQYF. The CDR3 DNA reads as TGTGCCACCAGCAGAGACAGGGGGAACCAAGAGACCCAGTACTTC.

V usage is TRBV4-2 and J usage is TRBJ2-5, with a tentative D call TRBD2 (6 bases). V lost 0 bases and J 2 bases, leaving 13 bases between the germline ends. CDR1 and CDR2 from the germline V gene are LGHNA and YNFKEQ. This CDR3 comprises 16 residues. The CDR3 region is CASSQELTRGQETQYF. The CDR3 DNA is TGTGCCAGCAGCCAAGAGTTGACGCGGGGACAAGAGACCCAGTACTTC.

The sample holds a few counts of this clonotype. The V and J genes are TRBV6-5 and TRBJ1-2; no clear D. V lost 6 bases to trimming and J lost 4 bases, with 15 bases between them. CDR1 and CDR2 from the germline V gene are MNHEY and SVGAGI. The length of the CDR3 is 14 residues. The CDR3 region has the DNA TGTGCCAGCAGGCCGTCCGAGTTAAGCTATGGCTACACCTTC. Protein: CASRPSELSYGYTF.

The chain's CDR3 is CASGLWSEGNTIYF. The DNA of the CDR3 is TGTGCTAGTGGTTTGTGGTCGGAAGGAAACACCATATATTTT. The chain couples TRBV12-5 to TRBJ1-3; D unresolved. The CDR3 has 14 residues. Germline V CDR1 and CDR2: LGHNT, FRNRAP. V was trimmed by 2 bases and J by 4 bases, leaving 9 bases between them.

This clonotype has just a few counts. The rearrangement uses TRBV7-6 and TRBJ2-1, with D tentatively TRBD2 (7 bases). Germline V gene data show CDR1 as SGHVS and CDR2 as FNYEAQ. The CDR3 totals 13 residues. The germline V and J ends were trimmed by 5 bases and 10 bases, with 15 bases remaining between them. The CDR3, as DNA: TGTGCCAGCAGCCCTAGGCGGGGGCGAGAGCAGTTCTTC. Protein product: CASSPRRGREQFF.

A remark on this clonotype: At one end, the junction sequence differs from germline, possibly due to a read error. In DNA form, the CDR3 reads TGCGCCAGCAGCAAAGAATCGGGGACGGCTAACTATGGCTACACCTTC. It encodes CASSKESGTANYGYTF. The chain combines TRBV4-1 with TRBJ1-2; TRBD1 is a possible D gene (5 bases). Germline loops: CDR1 MGHRA, CDR2 YSYEKL. The length of the CDR3 is 16 residues.

The chain links TRBV19 to TRBJ2-6, with unresolved D. V was shortened by 5 bases and J by 1 base, with 18 bases between the two germline ends. Germline V gene data show CDR1 as LNHDA and CDR2 as SQIVND (reference sequence). The CDR3 extends over 18 amino acids. CDR3 residues: CASSEVGRINSGANVLTF. CDR3 sequence (DNA): TGTGCCAGTAGTGAGGTGGGCAGGATCAATTCTGGGGCCAACGTCCTGACTTTC.

This clonotype was found a few times. This chain connects TRBV4-1 to TRBJ2-4; either TRBD1 or TRBD2 may fit D (5 bases each). V lost 4 bases, J lost 3 bases, and 13 bases lay in between. Germline V lookup: CDR1 MGHRA, CDR2 YSYEKL. The length of the CDR3 is 15 residues. CDR3 protein: CASSRLGADKNIQYF. CDR3 nucleotides: TGCGCCAGCAGCCGCCTCGGGGCCGACAAAAACATTCAGTACTTC.

This chain connects TRBV5-1 to TRBJ2-5; 11 nucleotides align to TRBD1. V was clipped by 5 bases and J by 5 bases; unmatched bases: 8. Germline assignment: CDR1 SGHRS and CDR2 YFSETQ. This CDR3 comprises 15 residues. This CDR3 is CASRGGTGGPETQYF. The CDR3 DNA follows: TGCGCCAGCAGAGGGGGGACAGGGGGTCCGGAGACCCAGTACTTC.

V is TRBV7-9 and J is TRBJ2-1; no definite D call. Germline V lookup: CDR1 SEHNR, CDR2 FQNEAQ (reference sequence). The CDR3 runs 11 residues. V was trimmed by 9 bases and J by 15 bases, leaving 18 bases between them. The DNA for the CDR3 is TGTGCCAGTCCTTCTGACAAGTCGCTGTTCTTC. This encodes CASPSDKSLFF. Full variable domain (missing parts from reference TRBV7-9 and TRBJ2-1): DTGVSQNPRHKITKRGQNVTFRCDPISEHNRLYWYRQTLGQGPEFLTYFQNEAQLEKSRLLSDRFSAERPKGSFSTLEIQRTEQGDSAMYLCASPSDKSLFFGPGTRLTVL.

This sequence joins TRBV6-1 and TRBJ2-1; D perhaps matches TRBD2 (6 bases). This CDR3 has 15 amino acids. The V gene lost 8 bases and the J gene lost 1 base, with 15 bases spanning the gap. Germline V gene sequence: CDR1 MNHNS, CDR2 SASEGT. CDR3 protein: CASRAPGLSYNEQFF. The CDR3 DNA follows: TGTGCCAGCCGGGCCCCGGGACTTTCCTACAATGAGCAGTTCTTC.

V usage is TRBV5-1 and J usage is TRBJ2-5; 7 bases match TRBD2. The germline gives CDR1 SGHRS, CDR2 YFSETQ. With 4 bases clipped from V and 3 bases from J, the junction kept 15 bases outside the gene matches. The CDR3 consists of 17 residues. The DNA of the CDR3 is TGCGCCAGCAGCATAGGACTAGGAGGGGCAAGAAAAGAGACCCAGTACTTC. Amino acids: CASSIGLGGARKETQYF.

The chain uses TRBV5-6 and TRBJ1-1; D call uncertain. V was cut by 2 bases and J by 5 bases, with 4 bases left in between. The CDR3 length is 11 residues. Germline V CDR1 and CDR2: SGHDT, YYEEEE. CDR3 region: CASSFFTEAFF. The CDR3 region has the DNA TGTGCCAGCAGCTTCTTTACTGAAGCTTTCTTT.

This chain links TRBV30 with TRBJ2-7; D is unclear. Trimming cost V 5 bases and J 2 bases, with 13 bases left between them. CDR3 size: 13 residues. Germline CDR1 and CDR2: GTSNPN and SVGIG (reference sequence). CDR3 in DNA: TGTGCCTGGGGCCAGAAGGGAACCTACGAGCAGTACTTC. This codes for CAWGQKGTYEQYF.

V and J are TRBV7-9 and TRBJ1-4, with unresolved D. V was trimmed by 2 bases and J by 8 bases, leaving 12 bases between them. The CDR3 has 14 residues. Germline V CDR1 and CDR2: SEHNR, FQNEAQ (reference sequence). The CDR3 DNA is TGTGCCAGCAGCTTATCAATAGGGATCGAAAAACTGTTTTTT. Protein sequence: CASSLSIGIEKLFF.